The entry below gives a single TCR beta chain sequence along with its context. The antigen is not known. This sample stems from a study of OX40 agonist ivuxolimab in advanced cancers. Across the whole study: Treatment of patients was with ivuxolimab, an agonistic anti-OX40 (CD134) antibody. Head and neck, renal cell, melanoma or hepatocellular carcinoma were the cancers that dose-escalation patients had. A mean age of 60 years, range about 20 to 79, was recorded, and roughly 83% were male.

This CDR3 region has 15 residues. V shed 5 bases, J shed 2 bases, and the junction held 5 bases outside the gene matches. Germline assignment: CDR1 MNHNY and CDR2 SVGAGI (reference sequence). The data were produced by immunoSEQ multiplex PCR, yet TCRdb's version contains in-frame clones alone and is incomplete. The sample consists of roughly 89,000 clones, 85% to 90% of them appearing once. Findings of the study overall: CD8+ T cells were the subset that, on average, had more expanded clones than CD4+.

The material sequenced was CD4+ or CD8+ T cells sorted from blood, taken in a trial of the OX40 agonist ivuxolimab. This clonotype was obtained from an adult with an advanced solid tumor such as melanoma, head and neck, liver or kidney cancer. The chain couples TRBV6-6 to TRBJ1-1; TRBD1 aligns across 10 bases. The CDR3 protein is CASSLRDRGNTEAFF. In DNA form, the CDR3 reads TGTGCCAGCAGTCTCCGGGACAGGGGTAACACTGAAGCTTTCTTT.